The 3 T cell receptor beta chains below come from one sample, sequenced in a study of blood T cell repertoires in COVID-19. Libraries were prepared by immunoSEQ multiplex PCR; TCRdb keeps only in-frame clonotypes and omits some of them. The data show 200,000 to 300,000 clones, approximately 84% seen once. The specimen sequenced was peripheral blood. These receptors were collected from a woman aged 80 or over with acute or convalescent COVID-19.

This clone occurred a few times. The chain employs TRBV5-1 and TRBJ2-7; no clear D gene. The germline V gene encodes CDR1 SGHRS and CDR2 YFSETQ. Trimming removed 0 bases at V and 1 base at J, with 11 bases between. The CDR3 sequence is 15 residues long. The CDR3 is CASSLEVERSYEQYF. The CDR3 coding sequence is TGCGCCAGCAGCTTGGAAGTCGAGAGATCCTACGAGCAGTACTTC.

The chain employs TRBV15 and TRBJ2-5; D possibly corresponds to TRBD1 (6 bases). This CDR3 has 14 amino acids. The germline V gene has CDR1 LNHNV and CDR2 YYDKDF (reference sequence). With 1 base removed from V and 4 bases from J, the gap between germline ends came to 10 bases. As DNA, the CDR3 is TGTGCCACCAGCAGAGTGGTGGACAGAGAGACCCAGTACTTC. Translating gives CATSRVVDRETQYF.

In this sample, this clone turned up once. The J gene is TRBJ2-2, the V gene TRBV5-1; the match to TRBD2 covers 10 bases. The CDR3 runs 15 residues. Germline trimming cut 1 base from V and 6 bases from J; bases unmatched to any gene: 3. Germline V gene data show CDR1 as SGHRS and CDR2 as YFSETQ. CDR3 region: CASSLTSGEAGELFF. CDR3 DNA: TGCGCCAGCAGCTTGACTAGCGGGGAGGCCGGGGAGCTGTTTTTT.